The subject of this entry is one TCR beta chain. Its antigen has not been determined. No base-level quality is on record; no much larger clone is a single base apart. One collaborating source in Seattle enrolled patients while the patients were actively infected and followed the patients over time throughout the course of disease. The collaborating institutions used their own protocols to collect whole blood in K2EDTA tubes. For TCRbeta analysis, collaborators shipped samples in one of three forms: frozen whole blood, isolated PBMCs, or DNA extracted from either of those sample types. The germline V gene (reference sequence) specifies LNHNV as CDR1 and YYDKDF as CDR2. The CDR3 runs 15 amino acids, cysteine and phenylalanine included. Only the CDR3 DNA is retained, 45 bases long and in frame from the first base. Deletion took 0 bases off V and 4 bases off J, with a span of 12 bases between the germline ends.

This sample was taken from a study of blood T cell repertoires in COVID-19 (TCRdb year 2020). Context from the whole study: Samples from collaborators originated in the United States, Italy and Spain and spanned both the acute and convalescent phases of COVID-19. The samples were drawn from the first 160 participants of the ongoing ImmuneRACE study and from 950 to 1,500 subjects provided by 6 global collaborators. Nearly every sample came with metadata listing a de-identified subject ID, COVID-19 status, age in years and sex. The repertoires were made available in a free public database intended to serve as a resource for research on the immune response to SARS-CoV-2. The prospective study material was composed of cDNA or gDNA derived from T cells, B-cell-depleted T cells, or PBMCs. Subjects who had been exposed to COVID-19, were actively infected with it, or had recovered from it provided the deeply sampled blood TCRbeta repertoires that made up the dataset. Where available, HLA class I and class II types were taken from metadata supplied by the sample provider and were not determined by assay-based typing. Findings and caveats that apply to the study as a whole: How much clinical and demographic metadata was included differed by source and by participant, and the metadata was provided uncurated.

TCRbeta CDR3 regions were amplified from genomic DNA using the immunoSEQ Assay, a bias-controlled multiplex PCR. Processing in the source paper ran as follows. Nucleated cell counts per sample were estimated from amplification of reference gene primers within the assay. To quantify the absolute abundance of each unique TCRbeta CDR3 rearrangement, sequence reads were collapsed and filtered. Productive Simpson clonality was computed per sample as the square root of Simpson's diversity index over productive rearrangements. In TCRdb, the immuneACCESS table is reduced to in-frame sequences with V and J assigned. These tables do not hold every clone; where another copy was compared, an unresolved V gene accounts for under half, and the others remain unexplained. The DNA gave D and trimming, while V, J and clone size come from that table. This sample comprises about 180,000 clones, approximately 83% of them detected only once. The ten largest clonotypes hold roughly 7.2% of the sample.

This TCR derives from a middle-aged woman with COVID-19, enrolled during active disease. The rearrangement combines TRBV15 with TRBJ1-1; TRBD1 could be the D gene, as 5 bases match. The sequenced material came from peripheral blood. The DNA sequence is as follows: TGTGCCACCAGCAGAGATCGGCAGGGTTTCACTGAAGCTTTCTTT. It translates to CATSRDRQGFTEAFF.